Listed here are 27 T cell receptor beta chains from one sample, sequenced in a study of beta chain features in type 1 diabetes. General study findings and limits: Shortening of TCRB CDR3s, moderate but significant, appeared in all four CD4+ subsets of Type 1 diabetes patients.

The investigators reverse transcribed all of the isolated RNA, so they sequenced expressed TCRB transcripts. Libraries were prepared by immunoSEQ multiplex PCR; TCRdb keeps only in-frame clonotypes and omits some of them. The table shows 150,000 to 200,000 clones, with 6% to 9% occurring only once. The antigens for these receptors are not known. The sequenced sample was central memory CD4+ T cells from blood. The source is a man aged 18 to 29 with type 1 diabetes.

V usage is TRBV19 and J usage is TRBJ1-1, with no clear D. Germline V lookup: CDR1 LNHDA, CDR2 SQIVND (reference sequence). The CDR3 runs to 13 residues. Trimming shortened V by 8 bases and J by 0 bases, and 10 bases separated the two germline ends. The CDR3 here is CASGLELNTEAFF. CDR3 nucleotides: TGTGCCAGTGGCCTGGAGTTGAACACTGAAGCTTTCTTT.

The chain is built from TRBV7-2 and TRBJ2-3; 10 bases agree with TRBD1. The CDR3 spans 16 residues. V was pared by 2 bases and J by 5 bases, with 7 bases of the junction left unmatched. Germline V gene data show CDR1 as SGHTA and CDR2 as FQGNSA. The CDR3 bases are TGTGCCAGCAGCTTAAGGGGGACAGGGGCGGTAGATACGCAGTATTTT. Translating gives CASSLRGTGAVDTQYF.

This clone was found a few times. The V gene is TRBV7-9, the J gene TRBJ2-5, with 9 bases fitting TRBD2. With V trimmed by 3 bases and J by 0 bases, 11 bases remained unmatched. The CDR3 is 18 amino acids. Germline V gives CDR1 SEHNR, CDR2 FQNEAQ (reference sequence). The CDR3 DNA reads as TGTGCCAGCAGCTTGGGTCCAGCGGGGGGATCCAACCAAGAGACCCAGTACTTC. It encodes CASSLGPAGGSNQETQYF.

The chain uses TRBV9 and TRBJ1-1, with 9 nucleotides matching TRBD1. The germline V gene encodes CDR1 SGDLS and CDR2 YYNGEE. The CDR3 covers 14 residues. Losses at the gene ends were 4 bases for V and 5 bases for J; bases not matched to a gene: 6. CDR3 coding DNA: TGTGCCAGCAGCATCGACGGACAGGGGACTGAAGCTTTCTTT. Its protein is CASSIDGQGTEAFF. The full variable domain, with the rest looked up from reference TRBV9 and TRBJ1-1, is DSGVTQTPKHLITATGQRVTLRCSPRSGDLSVYWYQQSLDQGLQFLIQYYNGEERAKGNILERFSAQQFPDLHSELNLSSLELGDSALYFCASSIDGQGTEAFFGQGTRLTVV.

This clone was recorded a few times. This chain links TRBV7-9 with TRBJ2-1; tentatively, D is TRBD1 (7 bases). V gave up 8 bases and J gave up 5 bases, with 13 bases separating them. Germline V gene data show CDR1 as SEHNR and CDR2 as FQNEAQ (reference sequence). This CDR3 is 13 amino acids long. The CDR3: CASQEGANNEQFF. The CDR3 nucleotides read TGTGCCAGCCAGGAGGGGGCAAACAATGAGCAGTTCTTC.

The sample holds a few counts of this clone. The chain couples TRBV5-1 to TRBJ2-3; TRBD2 matches 12 bases. Trimming took 0 bases from V and 3 from J; bases not matched to a gene: 2. The germline V gene encodes CDR1 SGHRS and CDR2 YFSETQ. The CDR3 length is 16 residues. CDR3 DNA sequence: TGCGCCAGCAGCTTGGGGACTAGCGGGATGACAGATACGCAGTATTTT. This gives the protein CASSLGTSGMTDTQYF.

There are a few counts of this clone. The chain has TRBV30 and TRBJ2-1; D perhaps matches TRBD1 (5 bases). Trimming stripped 4 bases from V and 0 bases from J, with 13 bases between. The CDR3 has 15 residues. Per the germline V gene, CDR1 is GTSNPN and CDR2 is SVGIG (reference sequence). The CDR3 DNA follows: TGTGCCTGGAACGCAGGGCAGAGCTCCTACAATGAGCAGTTCTTC. The encoded protein is CAWNAGQSSYNEQFF.

This clone was recorded a few times. V and J are TRBV5-1 and TRBJ1-2; 12 bases are a match to TRBD1. The length of the CDR3 is 13 residues. The V segment lost 4 bases and the J segment 8 bases; nucleotides outside the gene matches: 3. Germline V gives CDR1 SGHRS, CDR2 YFSETQ. CDR3 residues: CASSAGTGGGYTF. The CDR3 DNA follows: TGCGCCAGCAGCGCTGGGACAGGGGGCGGCTACACCTTC. Together with reference TRBV5-1 and TRBJ1-2, the CDR3 gives the full variable domain: KAGVTQTPRYLIKTRGQQVTLSCSPISGHRSVSWYQQTPGQGLQFLFEYFSETQRNKGNFPGRFSGRQFSNSRSEMNVSTLELGDSALYLCASSAGTGGGYTFGSGTRLTVV.

V gene TRBV29-1 combines with J gene TRBJ1-1; 7 bases map to TRBD1. The CDR3 is 15 amino acids. V lost 7 bases and J lost 0; bases outside the gene matches: 11. Germline CDR1 and CDR2: SQVTM and ANQGSEA. The CDR3 loop is CSAVGPTGLNTEAFF. CDR3 nucleotides: TGCAGCGCCGTCGGCCCGACAGGGCTGAACACTGAAGCTTTCTTT.

The rearrangement uses TRBV5-1 and TRBJ1-1; 7 bases match TRBD1. The CDR3 consists of 14 residues. Germline V gene lookup returns CDR1 SGHRS and CDR2 YFSETQ. V lost 2 bases to trimming and J lost 8 bases; unmatched junction nucleotides: 9. The CDR3 loop reads CASSFLGQAREAFF. The CDR3 region has the DNA TGCGCCAGCAGCTTCCTCGGACAGGCGAGAGAAGCTTTCTTT.

The chain combines TRBV19 with TRBJ1-5; D gene unclear. V lost 5 bases, J lost 0 bases, and 14 bases lay in between. The germline gives CDR1 LNHDA, CDR2 SQIVND (reference sequence). This CDR3 contains 16 residues. CDR3 bases: TGTGCCAGTAGTCGGGGAATCGGCTATAGCAATCAGCCCCAGCATTTT. The encoded protein is CASSRGIGYSNQPQHF.

The sample holds a few counts of this clone. The rearrangement links TRBV11-2 to TRBJ1-4; 12 bases line up with TRBD1. This CDR3 region has 16 residues. Trimming removed 2 bases from V and 8 bases from J; junction bases left unmatched: 6. The germline gives CDR1 SGHAT, CDR2 FQNNGV. CDR3 amino acids: CASSLPGTGGREKLFF. CDR3 bases: TGTGCCAGCAGCTTACCAGGGACAGGGGGCCGGGAAAAACTGTTTTTT.

This chain links TRBV30 with TRBJ2-5; 7 bases are shared with TRBD2. The germline V gene has CDR1 GTSNPN and CDR2 SVGIG (reference sequence). After removal of 1 base from V and 5 bases from J, the junction contained 10 bases not matched to a gene. The CDR3 is made up of 15 amino acids. The chain's CDR3 is CAWSATPAGVETQYF. CDR3 bases: TGTGCCTGGAGTGCGACCCCCGCGGGAGTCGAGACCCAGTACTTC. The full variable domain, with the rest looked up from reference TRBV30 and TRBJ2-5, is SQTIHQWPATLVQPVGSPLSLECTVEGTSNPNLYWYRQAAGRGLQLLFYSVGIGQISSEVPQNLSASRPQDRQFILSSKKLLLSDSGFYLCAWSATPAGVETQYFGPGTRLLVL.

This clone occurred a few times. The same CDR3 arises from other DNA sequences in this sample as well. The chain couples TRBV7-2 to TRBJ1-6, with D hard to call. The CDR3 covers 13 residues. V lost 4 bases to trimming and J lost 8 bases, with 9 bases between them. From germline, CDR1 is SGHTA and CDR2 FQGNSA. CDR3 bases: TGTGCCAGCAGCTCCGACCGGGATTCACCCCTCCACTTT. This gives the protein CASSSDRDSPLHF.

The chain recombines TRBV7-2 with TRBJ2-5; weak D call: TRBD2 (6 bases). The germline V and J ends were trimmed by 4 bases and 10 bases, with 10 bases remaining between them. This CDR3 region has 11 residues. From germline, CDR1 is SGHTA and CDR2 FQGNSA. The CDR3 region has the DNA TGTGCCAGCAGCTCCGGGCGGGGCCAGTACTTC. Encoded protein: CASSSGRGQYF.

This clone occurred many times. The identical CDR3 is also encoded by other nucleotide sequences in the sample. The chain joins TRBV11-2 to TRBJ1-5; a weak D match, TRBD1 (5 bases). This CDR3 is built from 15 residues. V was trimmed by 0 bases and J by 1 base, leaving 7 bases between them. Germline-derived CDR1 and CDR2 are SGHAT and FQNNGV. DNA of the CDR3: TGTGCCAGCAGCTTAGAGCGGGGCAGCAATCAGCCCCAGCATTTT. Translation gives CASSLERGSNQPQHF.

A few counts support this clone. This chain links TRBV27 with TRBJ2-2, with D possibly TRBD2 on 6 matching bases. Looked up from germline, CDR1 is MNHEY and CDR2 is SMNVEV (reference sequence). CDR3 size: 13 residues. V lost 8 bases and J lost 5, with 12 bases in between. CDR3: CASHNRGTGELFF. The CDR3 coding sequence is TGTGCCAGCCACAATCGGGGGACCGGGGAGCTGTTTTTT.

The rearrangement joins TRBV21-1 to TRBJ2-1; the table's D call of TRBD2 was not tested on the DNA. TRBV21-1 is a documented pseudogene. This CDR3 has 17 residues. In DNA, the CDR3 is TGTGCCAGCAGCAAAGGTTGGGTCTGGAGCTCCTACAATGAGCAGTTCTTC. This sequence encodes CASSKGWVWSSYNEQFF.

V is TRBV7-2 and J is TRBJ2-7, with D maybe TRBD1 (5 bases). V lost 1 base, J lost 3 bases, and 13 bases lay in between. Germline values: CDR1 SGHTA, CDR2 FQGNSA. This CDR3 has 15 amino acids. CDR3 amino acids: CASSLGGGKDYEQYF. In DNA, the CDR3 is TGTGCCAGCAGCTTAGGGGGCGGAAAAGACTACGAGCAGTACTTC. The full variable domain, in which reference TRBV7-2 and TRBJ2-7 provide the parts outside the CDR3, is GAGVSQSPSNKVTEKGKDVELRCDPISGHTALYWYRQSLGQGLEFLIYFQGNSAPDKSGLPSDRFSAERTGGSVSTLTIQRTQQEDSAVYLCASSLGGGKDYEQYFGPGTRLTVT.

The genes are TRBV10-3 and TRBJ2-3, with TRBD1 matching 9 bases. Germline V CDR1 and CDR2: ENHRY, SYGVKD. V shed 11 bases, J shed 13 bases, and the junction held 22 bases outside the gene matches. The CDR3 loop spans 15 amino acids. CDR3 DNA sequence: TGTGCCGCCAGAAGGGGGGGACAGGGAGCAATCGAAGAGTATTTT. Translation: CAARRGGQGAIEEYF.

This clone was seen only a few times. The J gene is TRBJ2-1, the V gene TRBV11-3, with 7 bases lining up with TRBD1. V shed 5 bases, J shed 7 bases, and the junction held 11 bases outside the gene matches. The CDR3 is 15 amino acids. Germline assignment: CDR1 SGHNT and CDR2 YENEEA. CDR3 nucleotide sequence: TGTGCCAGCAGCCCAGGGGGACCATCTGGGAATGAGCAGTTCTTC. Its translation is CASSPGGPSGNEQFF.

This clone has more than one count but fewer than ten. This sequence joins TRBV27 and TRBJ2-1; 7 bases fit TRBD2. V lost 3 bases and J lost 4; bases outside the gene matches: 9. Per the germline V gene, CDR1 is MNHEY and CDR2 is SMNVEV (reference sequence). The CDR3 has 16 residues. The CDR3 bases are TGTGCCAGCAGTTTTTGGCGGGAGACGCAGTACAATGAGCAGTTCTTC. Translated: CASSFWRETQYNEQFF.

In its sample, this clone was seen a few times. The CDR3 protein is CASSLGLGIEQYF. Here the CDR3 DNA reads TGTGCCAGCAGCTTGGGACTAGGGATTGAGCAGTACTTC. The chain links TRBV7-8 to TRBJ2-7, with 8 bases that match TRBD2. The V and J ends lost 3 bases and 7 bases, in that order; junction bases with no gene match: 5. Germline V gene data show CDR1 as SGHVS and CDR2 as FQNEAQ. The CDR3 has 13 amino acids.

This clone has more than one count but fewer than ten. The rearrangement uses TRBV7-2 and TRBJ2-1, with D uncertain. V lost 5 bases and J lost 7, with 6 bases in between. The CDR3 extends over 11 amino acids. Germline CDR1 and CDR2: SGHTA and FQGNSA. CDR3: CASSPSNEQFF. The DNA of the CDR3 is TGTGCCAGCAGCCCCTCGAATGAGCAGTTCTTC.

This clone was observed a handful of times. The J gene is TRBJ2-1, the V gene TRBV11-2; TRBD1 agrees at 10 bases. Trimming removed 5 bases from V and 3 bases from J; junction bases left unmatched: 4. Germline V gene data show CDR1 as SGHAT and CDR2 as FQNNGV. The CDR3 is 15 residues long. The CDR3 loop reads CASSGGTGDYNEQFF. Here the CDR3 DNA reads TGTGCCAGCAGCGGTGGGACAGGGGACTACAATGAGCAGTTCTTC. Together with reference TRBV11-2 and TRBJ2-1, the CDR3 gives the full variable domain: EAGVAQSPRYKIIEKRQSVAFWCNPISGHATLYWYQQILGQGPKLLIQFQNNGVVDDSQLPKDRFSAERLKGVDSTLKIQPAKLEDSAVYLCASSGGTGDYNEQFFGPGTRLTVL.

V gene TRBV7-2 combines with J gene TRBJ1-1; tentative D call: TRBD1 (5 bases). The CDR3 length is 13 residues. CDR1 and CDR2 from the germline V gene are SGHTA and FQGNSA. V lost 3 bases to trimming and J lost 7 bases, with 12 bases between them. CDR3 loop: CASSFTRGSEAFF. Here the CDR3 DNA reads TGTGCCAGCAGCTTCACGCGGGGGAGTGAAGCTTTCTTT.

This clone was found many times. This chain connects TRBV11-2 to TRBJ2-5; no clear D gene. This CDR3 is 13 amino acids long. Deletions cut 1 base from V and 7 bases from J, with 10 bases between. Germline CDR1 SGHAT, CDR2 FQNNGV. The CDR3, as DNA: TGTGCCAGCAGCTTAGGAACAGATGGGACCCAGTACTTC. The encoded protein is CASSLGTDGTQYF.